The TCR beta chain described here comes from a study of post-analysis software for immune sequencing data. General study findings and limits: About 5 TRBV segments were more frequent in patients than controls; TRBV5-6, TRBV5-1 and TRBV20-1 belonged to this group.

With respect to this clonotype: Its specificity is unknown.

TCR beta cDNA libraries included unique molecular identifiers. TCRdb ran MiXCR on the PCR reads and lists one entry per CDR3 protein. This table holds about 500,000 distinct CDR3 sequences, 40% to 55% found once. The V gene lost 0 bases and the J gene lost 4 bases, with 13 bases spanning the gap. Germline CDR1 and CDR2: LGHDT and YNNKEL (reference sequence). The CDR3 sequence is 16 residues long. The chain uses TRBV3-1 and TRBJ2-1; D may be TRBD2 (6 bases). The specimen sequenced was blood. The TCR originated in a girl aged 5 to 17 with multiple sclerosis. The CDR3 region has the DNA TGTGCCAGCAGCCAAGAAGGAACTAGCAGGTACAATGAGCAGTTCTTC. Its translation is CASSQEGTSRYNEQFF.